Described below is a single T cell receptor beta chain sequence and its context. Germline trimming cut 5 bases from V and 7 bases from J; bases unmatched to any gene: 10. This CDR3 region has 15 residues. Germline V gives CDR1 SEHNR, CDR2 FQNEAQ (reference sequence). This sample was taken from a study of T cells in Graves' hyperthyroidism and ophthalmopathy. Diagnoses were established using clinical symptoms, serum thyroxine and TRAb, thyroid ultrasound and orbital computed tomography. TCR beta CDR3 regions were amplified from RNA. The TCR CDR3 first-round RT-PCR relied on the HTBI primer set. Via MiXCR, TCRdb re-called the multiplex PCR reads, giving one row per CDR3 protein. Seen here are 550,000 to 700,000 distinct CDR3 sequences, roughly 46% observed once, and the top ten hold around 20%.

The J gene is TRBJ2-2, the V gene TRBV7-9, with 7 bases aligning to TRBD2. This receptor was identified in an adult woman with Graves' disease, either hyperthyroidism or ophthalmopathy (not recorded which). Input material: peripheral blood or thyroid tissue (not recorded which). The CDR3 nucleotides read TGTGCCAGCAGCCTCGGGGGAGCGGGACTCGGGGAGCTGTTTTTT. It encodes CASSLGGAGLGELFF. Full variable domain (missing parts from reference TRBV7-9 and TRBJ2-2): DTGVSQNPRHKITKRGQNVTFRCDPISEHNRLYWYRQTLGQGPEFLTYFQNEAQLEKSRLLSDRFSAERPKGSFSTLEIQRTEQGDSAMYLCASSLGGAGLGELFFGEGSRLTVL.